These 7 T cell receptor beta chains share one sample of origin, sequenced in a study of OX40 agonist ivuxolimab in advanced cancers. Clones were read by immunoSEQ multiplex PCR, and TCRdb kept only the in-frame ones, dropping some. The top ten hold 10% to 15% of the sample, which has tens of thousands of clones, approximately 84% seen once. The sequencing here drew on CD4+ or CD8+ T cells sorted from blood, taken in a trial of the OX40 agonist ivuxolimab. The receptors derive from an adult with an advanced solid tumor such as melanoma, head and neck, liver or kidney cancer.

The chain couples TRBV11-3 to TRBJ2-3, with 13 bases fitting TRBD2. Germline V gene sequence: CDR1 SGHNT, CDR2 YENEEA. The J segment lost 4 bases and the V segment lost 5 bases, leaving 3 bases of the junction unmatched. The CDR3 totals 15 residues. The DNA for the CDR3 is TGTGCCAGCAGCCAGGGACTAGCGGGACCAGATACGCAGTATTTT. This translates into CASSQGLAGPDTQYF. Based on the CDR3 plus reference TRBV11-3 and TRBJ2-3, the full variable domain is EAGVVQSPRYKIIEKKQPVAFWCNPISGHNTLYWYLQNLGQGPELLIRYENEEAVDDSQLPKDRFSAERLKGVDSTLKIQPAELGDSAVYLCASSQGLAGPDTQYFGPGTRLTVL.

J is TRBJ2-3 and V is TRBV5-4; a possible D gene is TRBD1 (7 bases). CDR3 size: 15 residues. With 4 bases removed from V and 4 bases from J, the gap between germline ends came to 16 bases. The germline CDR1 and CDR2 sequences are SGHNT and YYREEE (reference sequence). This CDR3 is CASSPGGGSADTQYF. DNA of the CDR3: TGTGCCAGCAGCCCTGGAGGGGGCAGCGCAGATACGCAGTATTTT.

The V and J genes are TRBV28 and TRBJ1-2, with 7 bases aligning to TRBD1. The CDR3 length is 15 residues. With V trimmed by 3 bases and J by 2 bases, 6 bases remained unmatched. The germline V gene encodes CDR1 MDHEN and CDR2 SYDVKM. CDR3 nucleotide sequence: TGTGCCAGCAGTTTGGGGGCAGGGGGGAACTATGGCTACACCTTC. Amino acids: CASSLGAGGNYGYTF.

The genes are TRBV14 and TRBJ2-7; TRBD2 aligns across 9 bases. This CDR3 comprises 14 residues. CDR1 is SGHDN, CDR2 FVKESK, per germline. V shed 2 bases and J 4 bases; nucleotides not matched to a gene: 3. CDR3 DNA: TGTGCCAGCAGCCAAAATAGCGGGGGTTACGAGCAGTACTTC. Residues: CASSQNSGGYEQYF.

This clone turned up a few times. One junction end does not reproduce the germline sequence, and a read error may be involved. The V call is TRBV5-6, the J call TRBJ2-7, with D unclear. The CDR3 sequence is 12 residues long. The germline CDR1 and CDR2 sequences are SGHDT and YYEEEE. Here the CDR3 reads CASSLSRNLGGF. Written as DNA, the CDR3 is TGTGCCAGCAGCTTGTCGAGGAACCTCGGCGGATTC.

The chain's CDR3 is CASSPTRGTDYEQYF. CDR3 sequence (DNA): TGTGCCAGCTCACCGACTAGGGGGACGGACTACGAGCAGTACTTC. This rearrangement joins TRBV18 to TRBJ2-7; D tentatively fits TRBD1 or TRBD2 (6 bases each). V was clipped by 3 bases and J by 3 bases, with 15 bases between them. The length of the CDR3 is 15 residues. CDR1 and CDR2 from the germline V gene are KGHSH and LQKENI.

The rearrangement uses TRBV5-1 and TRBJ2-3, with D possibly being TRBD2 (6 bases). With 2 bases removed from V and 7 bases from J, the gap between germline ends came to 8 bases. The CDR3 spans 12 residues. Germline-derived CDR1 and CDR2 are SGHRS and YFSETQ. The CDR3 spells CASSFGGNTQYF. Written as DNA, the CDR3 is TGCGCCAGCAGCTTTGGGGGGAATACGCAGTATTTT.